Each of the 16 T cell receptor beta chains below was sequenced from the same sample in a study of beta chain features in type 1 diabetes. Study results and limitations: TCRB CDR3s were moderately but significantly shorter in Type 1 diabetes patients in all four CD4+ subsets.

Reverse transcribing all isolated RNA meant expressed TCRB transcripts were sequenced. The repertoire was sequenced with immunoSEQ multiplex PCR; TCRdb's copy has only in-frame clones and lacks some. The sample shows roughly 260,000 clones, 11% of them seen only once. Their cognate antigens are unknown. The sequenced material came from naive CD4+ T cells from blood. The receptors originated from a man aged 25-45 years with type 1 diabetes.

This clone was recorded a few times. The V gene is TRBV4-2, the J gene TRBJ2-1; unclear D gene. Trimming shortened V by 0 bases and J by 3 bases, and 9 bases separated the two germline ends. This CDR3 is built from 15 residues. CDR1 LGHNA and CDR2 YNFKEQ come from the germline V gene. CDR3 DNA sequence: TGTGCCAGCAGCCAAGATAAGACAATCTACAATGAGCAGTTCTTC. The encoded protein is CASSQDKTIYNEQFF.

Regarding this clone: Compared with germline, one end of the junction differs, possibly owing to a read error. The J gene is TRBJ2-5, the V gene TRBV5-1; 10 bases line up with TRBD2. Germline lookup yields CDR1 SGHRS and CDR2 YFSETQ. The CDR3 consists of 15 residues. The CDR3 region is CASRLAGLASETQYF. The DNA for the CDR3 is TGCGCCAGCAGATTGGCGGGACTAGCGTCAGAGACCCAGTACTTC.

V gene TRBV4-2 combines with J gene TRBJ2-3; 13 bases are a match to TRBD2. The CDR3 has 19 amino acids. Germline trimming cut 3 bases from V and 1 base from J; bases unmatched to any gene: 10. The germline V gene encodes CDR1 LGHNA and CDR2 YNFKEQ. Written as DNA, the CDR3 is TGTGCCAGCAGCCAGGGACTAGCGGGGAACCGGGGGGGCACAGATACGCAGTATTTT. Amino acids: CASSQGLAGNRGGTDTQYF.

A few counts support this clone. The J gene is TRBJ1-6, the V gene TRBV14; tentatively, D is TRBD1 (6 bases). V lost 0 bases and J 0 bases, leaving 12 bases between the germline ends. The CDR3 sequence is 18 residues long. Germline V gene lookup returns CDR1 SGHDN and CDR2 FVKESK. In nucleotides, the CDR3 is TGTGCCAGCAGCCAAGATCGAACAGGGAGCTCCTATAATTCACCCCTCCACTTT. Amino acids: CASSQDRTGSSYNSPLHF.

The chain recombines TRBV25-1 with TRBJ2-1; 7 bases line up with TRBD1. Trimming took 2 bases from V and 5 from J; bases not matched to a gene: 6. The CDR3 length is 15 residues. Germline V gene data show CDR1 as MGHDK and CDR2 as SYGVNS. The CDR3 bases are TGTGCCAGCAGTGAAGGACAGGTGGGAAACAATGAGCAGTTCTTC. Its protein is CASSEGQVGNNEQFF.

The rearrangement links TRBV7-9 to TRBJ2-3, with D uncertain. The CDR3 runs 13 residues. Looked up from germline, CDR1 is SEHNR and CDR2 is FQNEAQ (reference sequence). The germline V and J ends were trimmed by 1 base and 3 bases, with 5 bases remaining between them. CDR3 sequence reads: CASSLGRTDTQYF. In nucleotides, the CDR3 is TGTGCCAGCAGCTTAGGCAGAACAGATACGCAGTATTTT.

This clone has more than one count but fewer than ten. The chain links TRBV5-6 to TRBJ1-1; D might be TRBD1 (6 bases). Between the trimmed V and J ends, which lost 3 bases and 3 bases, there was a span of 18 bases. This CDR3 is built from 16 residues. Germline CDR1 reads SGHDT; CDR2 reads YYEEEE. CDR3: CASSSGGAWGDTEAFF. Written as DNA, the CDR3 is TGTGCCAGCAGCTCTGGGGGGGCTTGGGGGGACACTGAAGCTTTCTTT.

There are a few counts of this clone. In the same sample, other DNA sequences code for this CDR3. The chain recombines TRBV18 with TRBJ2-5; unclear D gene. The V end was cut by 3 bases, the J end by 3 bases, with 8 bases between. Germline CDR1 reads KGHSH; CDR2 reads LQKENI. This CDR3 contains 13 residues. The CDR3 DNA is TGTGCCAGCTCACCTAGCCGCGAAGAGACCCAGTACTTC. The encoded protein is CASSPSREETQYF.

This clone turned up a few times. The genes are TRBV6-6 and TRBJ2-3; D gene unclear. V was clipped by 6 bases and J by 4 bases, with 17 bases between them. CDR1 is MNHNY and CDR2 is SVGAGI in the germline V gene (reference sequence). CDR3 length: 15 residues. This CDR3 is CASSWFESIADTQYF. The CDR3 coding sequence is TGTGCCAGCAGCTGGTTCGAGAGTATAGCAGATACGCAGTATTTT.

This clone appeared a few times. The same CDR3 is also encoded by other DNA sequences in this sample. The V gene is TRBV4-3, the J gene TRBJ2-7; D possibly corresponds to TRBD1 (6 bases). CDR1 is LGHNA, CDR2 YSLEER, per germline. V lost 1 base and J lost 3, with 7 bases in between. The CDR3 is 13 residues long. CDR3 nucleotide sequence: TGCGCCAGCAGCCAAGTCAGGGGCTACGAGCAGTACTTC. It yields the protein CASSQVRGYEQYF.

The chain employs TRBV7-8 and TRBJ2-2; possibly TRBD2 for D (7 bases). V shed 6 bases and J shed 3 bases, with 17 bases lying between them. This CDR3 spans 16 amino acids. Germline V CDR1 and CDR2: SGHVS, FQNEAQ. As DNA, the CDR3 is TGTGCCAGCAGGTTGTTGGGGGGGCCGGACACCGGGGAGCTGTTTTTT. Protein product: CASRLLGGPDTGELFF.

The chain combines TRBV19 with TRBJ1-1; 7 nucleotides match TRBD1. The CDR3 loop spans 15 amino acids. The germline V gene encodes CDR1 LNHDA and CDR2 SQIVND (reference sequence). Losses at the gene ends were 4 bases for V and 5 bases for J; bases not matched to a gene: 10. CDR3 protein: CASSKSGQLLTEAFF. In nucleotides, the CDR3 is TGTGCCAGTAGTAAATCGGGACAGCTGTTGACTGAAGCTTTCTTT.

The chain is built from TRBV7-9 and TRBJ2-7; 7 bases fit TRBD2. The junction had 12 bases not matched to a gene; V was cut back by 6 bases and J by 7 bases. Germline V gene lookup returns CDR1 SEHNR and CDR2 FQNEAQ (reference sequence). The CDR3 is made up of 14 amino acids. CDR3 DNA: TGTGCCAGCAGTCACGCGGGGGTAACGGGGGAGCAGTACTTC. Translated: CASSHAGVTGEQYF.

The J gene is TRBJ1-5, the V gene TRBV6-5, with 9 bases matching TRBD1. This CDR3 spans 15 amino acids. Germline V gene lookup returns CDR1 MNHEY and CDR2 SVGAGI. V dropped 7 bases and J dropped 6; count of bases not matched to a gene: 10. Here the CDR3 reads CASTEGQGSSQPQHF. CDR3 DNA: TGTGCCAGCACCGAGGGACAGGGAAGCTCTCAGCCCCAGCATTTT.

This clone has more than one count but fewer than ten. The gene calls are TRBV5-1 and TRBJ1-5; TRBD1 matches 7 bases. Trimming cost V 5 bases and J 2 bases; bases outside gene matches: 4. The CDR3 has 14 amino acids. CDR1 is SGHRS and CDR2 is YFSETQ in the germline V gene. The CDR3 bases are TGCGCCAGCAGTACAGGGGAAGGCAATCAGCCCCAGCATTTT. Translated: CASSTGEGNQPQHF.

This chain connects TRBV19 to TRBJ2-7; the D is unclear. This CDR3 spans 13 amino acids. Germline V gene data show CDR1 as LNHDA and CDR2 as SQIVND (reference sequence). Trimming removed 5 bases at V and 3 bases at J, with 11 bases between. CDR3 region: CASSPRLDYEQYF. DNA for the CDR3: TGTGCCAGTAGTCCTCGCTTAGACTACGAGCAGTACTTC. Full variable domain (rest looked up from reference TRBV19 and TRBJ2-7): DGGITQSPKYLFRKEGQNVTLSCEQNLNHDAMYWYRQDPGQGLRLIYYSQIVNDFQKGDIAEGYSVSREKKESFPLTVTSAQKNPTAFYLCASSPRLDYEQYFGPGTRLTVT.